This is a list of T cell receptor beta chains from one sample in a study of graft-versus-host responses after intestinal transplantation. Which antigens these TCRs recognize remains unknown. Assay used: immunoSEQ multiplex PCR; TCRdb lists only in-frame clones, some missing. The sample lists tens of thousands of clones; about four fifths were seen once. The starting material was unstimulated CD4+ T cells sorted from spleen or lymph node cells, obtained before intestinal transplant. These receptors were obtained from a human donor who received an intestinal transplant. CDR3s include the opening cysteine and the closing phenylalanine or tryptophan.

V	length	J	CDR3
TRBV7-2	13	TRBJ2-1	CASSLPSYNEQFF
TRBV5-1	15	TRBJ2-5	CASSLYGGAGETQYF
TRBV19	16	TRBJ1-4	CASSRDSPSLNEKLFF
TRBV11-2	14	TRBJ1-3	CASSLGGLGNTIYF
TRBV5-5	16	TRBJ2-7	CASSPQWGAVLYEQYF
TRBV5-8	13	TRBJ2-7	CASSLMDPYEQYF
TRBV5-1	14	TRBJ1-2	CASSLGTGNYGYTF
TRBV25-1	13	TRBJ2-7	CASSECPRCEQYF
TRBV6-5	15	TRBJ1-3	CASSYGTVSGNTIYF
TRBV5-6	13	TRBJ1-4	CASSRAGPEKLFF
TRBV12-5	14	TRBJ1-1	CASGLVLGNTEAFF
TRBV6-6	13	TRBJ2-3	CASVVPGTDTQYF
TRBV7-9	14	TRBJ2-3	CASSLRGRTDTQYF
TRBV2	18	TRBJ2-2	CASSEALLTGLRTGELFF
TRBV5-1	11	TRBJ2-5	CASSIEETQYF
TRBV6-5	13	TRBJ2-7	CASSYATNYEQYF
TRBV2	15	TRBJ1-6	CASSEALGGYSPLHF
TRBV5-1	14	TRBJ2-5	CASSTTTGQETQYF
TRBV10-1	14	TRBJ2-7	CASRARDGQYEQYF
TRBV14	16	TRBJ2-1	CASSLSGTSGGDEQFF
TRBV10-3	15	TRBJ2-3	CAISEFGGGTDTQYF